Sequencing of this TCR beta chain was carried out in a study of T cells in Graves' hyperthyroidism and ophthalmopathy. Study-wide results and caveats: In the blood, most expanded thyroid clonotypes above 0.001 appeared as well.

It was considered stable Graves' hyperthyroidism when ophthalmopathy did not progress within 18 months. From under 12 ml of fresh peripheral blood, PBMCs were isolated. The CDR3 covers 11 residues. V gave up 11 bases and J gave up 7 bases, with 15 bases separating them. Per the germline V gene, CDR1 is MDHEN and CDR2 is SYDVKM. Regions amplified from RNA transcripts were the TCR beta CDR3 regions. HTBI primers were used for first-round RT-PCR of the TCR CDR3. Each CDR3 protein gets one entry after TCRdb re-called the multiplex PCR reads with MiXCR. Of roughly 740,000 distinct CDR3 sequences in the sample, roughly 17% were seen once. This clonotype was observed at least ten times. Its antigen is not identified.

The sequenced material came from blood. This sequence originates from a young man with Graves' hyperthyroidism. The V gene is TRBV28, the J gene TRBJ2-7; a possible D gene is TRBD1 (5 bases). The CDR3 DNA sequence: TGTGCCTCGACAGCCCTACGGGAGCAGTACTTC. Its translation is CASTALREQYF.